These 18 T cell receptor beta chains were sequenced from one sample in a study of PD-L1 blockade in urothelial cancer. Regarding time point: pretreatment peripheral blood. TCRdb's table, derived via immunoSEQ multiplex PCR, lists solely in-frame clones and lacks some. Of some 57,000 clones listed, more than 80% are singletons. The starting material was PBMCs, obtained around atezolizumab (anti-PD-L1) treatment. The receptors here all came from a man aged 50 to 59 with urothelial cancer.

This clone appeared a single time. J is TRBJ2-1 and V is TRBV9, with D tentatively TRBD2 (6 bases). Germline CDR1 is SGDLS and CDR2 is YYNGEE. Deletions cut 1 base from V and 7 bases from J, with 18 bases between. This CDR3 is 16 amino acids long. CDR3 bases: TGTGCCAGCAGCGTAAGCGTTAGGGAGGACGTTAATGAGCAGTTCTTC. Protein product: CASSVSVREDVNEQFF. The entire variable domain, with the rest obtained from reference TRBV9 and TRBJ2-1, is as follows: DSGVTQTPKHLITATGQRVTLRCSPRSGDLSVYWYQQSLDQGLQFLIQYYNGEERAKGNILERFSAQQFPDLHSELNLSSLELGDSALYFCASSVSVREDVNEQFFGPGTRLTVL.

The rearrangement joins TRBV4-1 to TRBJ2-1; 10 bases fit TRBD2. The germline CDR1 and CDR2 sequences are MGHRA and YSYEKL. This CDR3 region has 16 residues. With V trimmed by 3 bases and J by 5 bases, 7 bases remained unmatched. The CDR3 DNA is TGCGCCAGCAGCCAGCCAACTAGCGGGAACGACAATGAGCAGTTCTTC. Residues: CASSQPTSGNDNEQFF.

This chain joins TRBV6-5 and TRBJ2-3, with TRBD1 identical over 10 bases. The CDR3 runs 13 residues. Germline loops: CDR1 MNHEY, CDR2 SVGAGI. With 8 bases clipped from V and 3 bases from J, the junction kept 2 bases outside the gene matches. This chain's CDR3 is CASEDRGTDTQYF. The CDR3 DNA sequence: TGTGCCAGCGAGGACAGGGGGACAGATACGCAGTATTTT.

J is TRBJ2-7 and V is TRBV19; a possible D gene is TRBD2 (6 bases). This CDR3 has 16 amino acids. V shed 4 bases and J shed 6 bases, with 22 bases lying between them. The V gene's germline CDR1 is LNHDA and CDR2 SQIVND (reference sequence). In DNA, the CDR3 is TGTGCCAGTAGTACATCGACTAGGACCCAGAGGCTCGAGCAGTACTTC. This translates into CASSTSTRTQRLEQYF. The variable domain in full, completed from reference TRBV19 and TRBJ2-7, reads DGGITQSPKYLFRKEGQNVTLSCEQNLNHDAMYWYRQDPGQGLRLIYYSQIVNDFQKGDIAEGYSVSREKKESFPLTVTSAQKNPTAFYLCASSTSTRTQRLEQYFGPGTRLTVT.

The chain links TRBV5-6 to TRBJ1-4; 7 bases are a match to TRBD1. CDR3 length equals 14 residues. The V gene end was trimmed by 4 bases and the J gene end by 8 bases; junction bases not matched to a gene: 8. Per the germline V gene, CDR1 is SGHDT and CDR2 is YYEEEE. The CDR3 DNA sequence: TGTGCCAGCAGCACACAGGGGAGTGGAGAAAAACTGTTTTTT. This sequence encodes CASSTQGSGEKLFF.

The chain links TRBV9 to TRBJ2-1; TRBD1 aligns across 7 bases. Trimming removed 4 bases from V and 6 bases from J; junction bases left unmatched: 10. The CDR3 has 15 amino acids. The V gene's germline CDR1 is SGDLS and CDR2 YYNGEE. Written as DNA, the CDR3 is TGTGCCAGCAGCTCCCGGGACAGCCTCAGCAATGAGCAGTTCTTC. Its translation is CASSSRDSLSNEQFF.

This clone showed up just once. The chain combines TRBV4-1 with TRBJ2-6; tentative D call: TRBD2 (5 bases). The CDR3 has 16 amino acids. Germline lookup yields CDR1 MGHRA and CDR2 YSYEKL. The V end lost 1 base, the J end lost 2 bases, and 9 bases lay between the germline ends. The CDR3 nucleotides read TGCGCCAGCAGCCAAGGATCGGGAACTGGGGCCAACGTCCTGACTTTC. It is translated as CASSQGSGTGANVLTF.

The chain is built from TRBV7-9 and TRBJ1-5; no definite D call. Germline CDR1 and CDR2: SEHNR and FQNEAQ (reference sequence). This CDR3 region has 17 residues. With 5 bases removed from V and 4 bases from J, the gap between germline ends came to 21 bases. The CDR3 spells CASSRSSLEGANQPQHF. In nucleotides, the CDR3 is TGTGCCAGCAGCCGTTCCTCCTTAGAGGGCGCAAATCAGCCCCAGCATTTT.

This clone occurred once. V gene TRBV25-1 combines with J gene TRBJ1-2; possible D gene TRBD1, 6 bases. CDR1 MGHDK and CDR2 SYGVNS come from the germline V gene. With 1 base removed from V and 6 bases from J, the gap between germline ends came to 15 bases. The CDR3 length is 15 residues. CDR3 in DNA: TGTGCCAGCAGTGAATCAGGCAGGGGTAGGCATGGCTACACCTTC. It translates to CASSESGRGRHGYTF.

The gene calls are TRBV28 and TRBJ2-5; tentatively, D is TRBD2 (6 bases). The length of the CDR3 is 15 residues. Germline V CDR1 and CDR2: MDHEN, SYDVKM. With 3 bases removed from V and 3 bases from J, the gap between germline ends came to 14 bases. The CDR3 DNA follows: TGTGCCAGCAGTTTGGGAGGTCCAGGGAAAGAGACCCAGTACTTC. This gives the protein CASSLGGPGKETQYF.

The chain recombines TRBV19 with TRBJ1-1; maybe TRBD1 (6 bases). Trimming took 6 bases from V and 6 from J, leaving 11 bases between them. The germline CDR1 and CDR2 sequences are LNHDA and SQIVND (reference sequence). CDR3 length: 12 amino acids. CDR3: CASSRQASEAFF. Here the CDR3 DNA reads TGTGCCAGTAGCCGACAGGCCTCTGAAGCTTTCTTT.

V gene TRBV4-3 combines with J gene TRBJ2-6; 8 nucleotides align to TRBD2. The CDR3 covers 20 residues. Looked up from germline, CDR1 is LGHNA and CDR2 is YSLEER. V gave up 2 bases and J gave up 0 bases; unmatched junction bases: 12. CDR3 residues: CASSQKKAGVGDSGANVLTF. The CDR3 nucleotides read TGCGCCAGCAGCCAAAAGAAAGCGGGAGTAGGGGACTCTGGGGCCAACGTCCTGACTTTC.

This chain uses TRBV10-1 with TRBJ2-3; TRBD1 aligns across 9 bases. The length of the CDR3 is 15 residues. Germline CDR1 is WNHNN and CDR2 is SYGVQD (reference sequence). With V trimmed by 6 bases and J by 4 bases, 8 bases remained unmatched. In DNA, the CDR3 is TGCGCCAGCAGCGACTTGGGACAGGGAGCAGATACGCAGTATTTT. Encoded protein: CASSDLGQGADTQYF.

The chain recombines TRBV30 with TRBJ1-5; 9 nucleotides match TRBD1. From germline, CDR1 is GTSNPN and CDR2 SVGIG (reference sequence). The CDR3 runs to 15 residues. Trimming at V came to 4 bases and at J to 0 bases, leaving 4 bases not matched to a gene. The CDR3 protein is CAWKGTGYSNQPQHF. The CDR3 DNA reads as TGTGCCTGGAAGGGGACAGGGTATAGCAATCAGCCCCAGCATTTT. Full variable domain (missing parts from reference TRBV30 and TRBJ1-5): SQTIHQWPATLVQPVGSPLSLECTVEGTSNPNLYWYRQAAGRGLQLLFYSVGIGQISSEVPQNLSASRPQDRQFILSSKKLLLSDSGFYLCAWKGTGYSNQPQHFGDGTRLSIL.

This clone appeared a single time. The J gene is TRBJ2-1, the V gene TRBV5-1, with 12 bases matching TRBD2. Looked up from germline, CDR1 is SGHRS and CDR2 is YFSETQ. V was pared by 1 base and J by 7 bases, with 6 bases of the junction left unmatched. The CDR3 is 16 amino acids. CDR3 loop: CASSLQLAGGRNEQFF. The CDR3 DNA sequence: TGCGCCAGCAGCTTGCAACTAGCGGGAGGTCGGAATGAGCAGTTCTTC.

The chain has TRBV5-1 and TRBJ1-1; TRBD1 matches 7 bases. The CDR3 has 16 amino acids. Germline V gene sequence: CDR1 SGHRS, CDR2 YFSETQ. The V and J ends lost 0 bases and 7 bases, in that order; junction bases with no gene match: 12. The CDR3 DNA reads as TGCGCCAGCAGCTTGGAGACAGGGACGTCGTACCTTGAAGCTTTCTTT. Translated, it gives CASSLETGTSYLEAFF.

The CDR3 DNA is TGTGCCTGGAGTGGGGGGCAGACAAGTGAAGCTTTCTTT. It is translated as CAWSGGQTSEAFF. The V gene is TRBV30, the J gene TRBJ1-1; a possible D gene is TRBD1 (6 bases). V was clipped by 1 base and J by 7 bases, with 13 bases between them. Germline V lookup: CDR1 GTSNPN, CDR2 SVGIG (reference sequence). The CDR3 consists of 13 residues.

The chain uses TRBV28 and TRBJ2-1; 9 bases map to TRBD2. This CDR3 contains 14 residues. From germline, CDR1 is MDHEN and CDR2 SYDVKM. J gave up 0 bases and V 8 bases, and 2 bases lay outside the gene matches. The CDR3 DNA sequence: TGTGCCAGCCTTAGCGGGAGCTCCTACAATGAGCAGTTCTTC. It specifies CASLSGSSYNEQFF.